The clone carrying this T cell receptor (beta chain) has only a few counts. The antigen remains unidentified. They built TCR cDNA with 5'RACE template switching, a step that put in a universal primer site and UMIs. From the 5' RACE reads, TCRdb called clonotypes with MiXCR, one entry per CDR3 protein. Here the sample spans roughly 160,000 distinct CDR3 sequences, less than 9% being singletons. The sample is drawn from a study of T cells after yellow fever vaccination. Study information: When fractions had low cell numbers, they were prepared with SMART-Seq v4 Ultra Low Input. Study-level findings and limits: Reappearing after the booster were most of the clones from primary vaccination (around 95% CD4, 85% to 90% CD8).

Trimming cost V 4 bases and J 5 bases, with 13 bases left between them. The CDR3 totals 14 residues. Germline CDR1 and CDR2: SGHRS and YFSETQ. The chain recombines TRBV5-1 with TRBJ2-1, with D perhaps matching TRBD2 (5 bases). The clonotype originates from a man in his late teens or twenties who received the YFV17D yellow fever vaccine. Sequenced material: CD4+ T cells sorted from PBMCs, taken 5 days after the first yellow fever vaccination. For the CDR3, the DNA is TGCGCCAGCAGCATCTCGACGAGGGACAATGAGCAGTTCTTC. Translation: CASSISTRDNEQFF. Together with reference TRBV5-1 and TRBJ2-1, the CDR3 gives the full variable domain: KAGVTQTPRYLIKTRGQQVTLSCSPISGHRSVSWYQQTPGQGLQFLFEYFSETQRNKGNFPGRFSGRQFSNSRSEMNVSTLELGDSALYLCASSISTRDNEQFFGPGTRLTVL.